The rows below give T cell receptor beta chains drawn from one sample of a study of human versus mouse CDR3 diversity and MHC coevolution. TCRdb's copy holds only in-frame clones and misses some; the assay was immunoSEQ multiplex PCR. Among roughly 80,000 clones listed, just under 95% were seen once. Sequenced sample: naive CD4+ T cells from blood. These receptors originate from a person between 25 and 70 years old in good health. The CDR3 runs from the conserved cysteine through the conserved F or W. For some rows the clone size is stated as once, few or many, or as a class when expanded; others skip it.

J gene | V gene | CDR3 length | clone size | CDR3 protein
TRBJ1-1 | TRBV5-1 | 14 | . | CASSPDSRDTEAFF
TRBJ1-3 | TRBV30 | 15 | . | CAWSPPRGYGNTIYF
TRBJ1-3 | TRBV5-1 | 15 | . | CASSFAGISGNTIYF
TRBJ2-5 | TRBV27 | 15 | . | CASSLGTGNRETQYF
. | TRBV5-1 | 13 | once | CASSLGDRDEQYF
TRBJ2-2 | TRBV5-1 | 17 | . | CASSLEFTSGRTGELFF
TRBJ1-2 | TRBV11-1 | 15 | . | CASSFAMAGLYGYTF
TRBJ1-2 | TRBV27 | 15 | . | CASTTHGQGNYGYTF
TRBJ2-7 | TRBV11-2 | 18 | . | CASSLASPLAGGPYEQYF
TRBJ1-2 | TRBV19 | 15 | . | CASSVKTGDRNGYTF
TRBJ1-2 | TRBV6-1 | 13 | . | CASRGGQLYGYTF
TRBJ1-1 | TRBV5-1 | 17 | . | CASSLGSRGAGPTEAFF
TRBJ1-3 | TRBV19 | 13 | few | CASRYGSGNTIYF
TRBJ2-3 | TRBV15 | 13 | . | CATSISRGDTQYF
TRBJ2-5 | TRBV7-9 | 12 | . | CASRVREETQYF
TRBJ1-6 | TRBV5-6 | 17 | once | CASSSLRVNSYNSPLHF
TRBJ1-1 | TRBV7-9 | 14 | . | CASSGFRENTEAFF
TRBJ1-5 | TRBV6-1 | 15 | . | CASSSRQGSNQPQHF
. | TRBV6-5 | 15 | once | CASSYSTSGNYEQYF
TRBJ1-4 | TRBV30 | 13 | . | CAWSDRVFEKLFF
TRBJ1-1 | TRBV2 | 15 | . | CASRTQGAGGTEAFF
TRBJ1-1 | TRBV25-1 | 13 | . | CASSLEGYAEAFF
TRBJ1-1 | TRBV10-3 | 14 | few | CAISDRDRVIEAFF
TRBJ1-4 | TRBV15 | 16 | few | CATSRGAQGVGEKLFF
TRBJ1-1 | TRBV10-1 | 13 | . | CASSTGRGTEAFF
TRBJ2-2 | TRBV29-1 | 13 | . | CSVDSTSPGELFF
TRBJ2-3 | TRBV7-9 | 15 | . | CASSSSRGTTDTQYF
TRBJ1-2 | TRBV28 | 14 | . | CASSLGGALGGYTF
TRBJ1-2 | TRBV7-9 | 14 | . | CASSLRGQSYGYTF
TRBJ1-6 | TRBV6-1 | 14 | . | CASRGQNSNSPLHF
TRBJ2-5 | TRBV7-9 | 16 | . | CASSLGAGGRVETQYF
TRBJ1-5 | TRBV5-1 | 15 | . | CASSLFGDRNQPQHF
TRBJ2-7 | TRBV7-9 | 14 | . | CASSSRGSSYEQYF
TRBJ2-2 | TRBV5-1 | 16 | . | CASSSRLAENTGELFF
TRBJ2-2 | TRBV5-1 | 15 | . | CASSSSGLNTGELFF
TRBJ2-6 | TRBV10-3 | 20 | . | CAISESRLAGAHEGANVLTF
TRBJ1-3 | TRBV18 | 14 | . | CASSPQPSGNTIYF
TRBJ2-1 | TRBV30 | 24 | . | CAWSVRPQGGIWTSGGPLGNEQFF
TRBJ1-4 | TRBV15 | 15 | . | CATRSRGTADEKLFF
TRBJ2-5 | TRBV19 | 15 | . | CASSSSGGWLETQYF
TRBJ1-5 | TRBV30 | 13 | . | CAWSLSGGQPQHF
TRBJ2-7 | TRBV19 | 15 | . | CASSIAGTGSYEQYF
TRBJ2-3 | TRBV6-1 | 15 | once | CASRDRGYVEDTQYF
TRBJ2-1 | TRBV5-4 | 11 | . | CASSFENEQFF
TRBJ2-1 | TRBV9 | 15 | . | CASSGGTGGVNEQFF
TRBJ2-5 | TRBV18 | 15 | once | CASSPRQALGETQYF
TRBJ2-1 | TRBV10-3 | 15 | . | CAVRTSGGGYNEQFF
TRBJ2-3 | TRBV15 | 18 | . | CATSRVPGLAGGTDTQYF